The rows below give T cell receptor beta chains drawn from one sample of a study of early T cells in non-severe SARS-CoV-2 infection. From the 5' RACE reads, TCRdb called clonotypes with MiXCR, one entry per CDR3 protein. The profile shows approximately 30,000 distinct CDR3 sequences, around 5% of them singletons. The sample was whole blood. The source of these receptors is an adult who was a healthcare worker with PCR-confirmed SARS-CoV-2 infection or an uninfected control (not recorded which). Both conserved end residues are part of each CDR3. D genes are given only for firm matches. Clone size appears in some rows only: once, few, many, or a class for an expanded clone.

CDR3: CASSLILDNEQFF
DNA: TGTGCCAGCAGCTTAATTCTAGACAATGAGCAGTTCTTC
J: TRBJ2-1
V: TRBV7-6
D: .
size: .

CDR3: CASSQVGGTNEQFF
DNA: TGTGCCAGCAGCCAAGTGGGAGGGACAAATGAGCAGTTCTTC
J: TRBJ2-1
V: TRBV3-1
D: .
size: .

CDR3: CASSLGRALGEQYF
DNA: TGTGCCAGCAGTCTAGGGCGCGCCCTCGGGGAGCAGTACTTC
J: TRBJ2-7
V: TRBV6-2/TRBV6-3
D: .
size: many

CDR3: CASSPTGLHSPGTDTQYF
DNA: TGTGCCAGCAGCCCAACAGGGCTCCACTCCCCGGGCACAGATACGCAGTATTTT
J: TRBJ2-3
V: TRBV6-9
D: .
size: .

CDR3: CASSPRGTVYEQYF
DNA: TGTGCCAGCAGCCCCCGAGGCACTGTCTACGAGCAGTACTTC
J: TRBJ2-7
V: TRBV13
D: .
size: .

CDR3: CSARQGSNQPQHF
DNA: TGCAGTGCTAGACAGGGTAGCAATCAGCCCCAGCATTTT
J: TRBJ1-5
V: TRBV20-1
D: .
size: few

CDR3: CASSFGTSGTDTQYF
DNA: TGTGCCAGCAGTTTCGGGACTAGCGGAACAGATACGCAGTATTTT
J: TRBJ2-3
V: TRBV6-2/TRBV6-3
D: TRBD2
size: few

CDR3: CASSRASGDQETQYF
DNA: TGTGCCAGCAGCCGCGCTAGCGGCGATCAAGAGACCCAGTACTTC
J: TRBJ2-5
V: TRBV3-1
D: TRBD2
size: few

CDR3: CASSPRRGGFMWRVQETQYF
DNA: TGTGCCAGTAGCCCGCGGAGAGGGGGATTTATGTGGAGGGTTCAAGAGACCCAGTACTTC
J: TRBJ2-5
V: TRBV19
D: .
size: many

CDR3: CASSQYGGGTGKTQYF
DNA: TGTGCCAGCAGCCAATATGGCGGGGGAACGGGAAAGACCCAGTACTTC
J: TRBJ2-5
V: TRBV3-1
D: TRBD2
size: .

CDR3: CAWSVGGRIKNIQYF
DNA: TGTGCCTGGAGTGTCGGCGGGAGGATCAAAAACATTCAGTACTTC
J: TRBJ2-4
V: TRBV30
D: TRBD2
size: many

CDR3: CASSFARTDTQYF
DNA: TGTGCCAGCAGCTTCGCTAGGACAGATACGCAGTATTTT
J: TRBJ2-3
V: TRBV11-2
D: .
size: few

CDR3: CASSLLRDRGAYEQYF
DNA: TGTGCCAGCAGCTTGCTCCGGGACAGGGGGGCCTACGAGCAGTACTTC
J: TRBJ2-7
V: TRBV5-5
D: TRBD1
size: many

CDR3: CASSLAWGTGGADTQYF
DNA: TGTGCCAGCAGCTTAGCATGGGGGACAGGGGGCGCGGATACGCAGTATTTT
J: TRBJ2-3
V: TRBV7-2
D: TRBD1
size: .

CDR3: CASSLYSGQGNTGELFF
DNA: TGTGCCAGCAGCTTATATTCGGGACAGGGTAACACCGGGGAGCTGTTTTTT
J: TRBJ2-2
V: TRBV7-8
D: TRBD1
size: .

CDR3: CASSLVRGSNSPLHF
DNA: TGTGCCAGCAGCTTAGTTCGGGGCTCCAATTCACCCCTCCACTTT
J: TRBJ1-6
V: TRBV13
D: .
size: many

CDR3: CASSQEGPGTGVPYEQYF
DNA: TGCGCCAGCAGCCAAGAGGGCCCTGGGACAGGAGTCCCCTACGAGCAGTACTTC
J: TRBJ2-7
V: TRBV4-3
D: TRBD1
size: many

CDR3: CASTVNTEAFF
DNA: TGTGCCAGCACGGTAAACACTGAAGCTTTCTTT
J: TRBJ1-1
V: TRBV28
D: .
size: .

CDR3: CASSSDRNNEQFF
DNA: TGTGCCAGCAGCTCAGACAGAAACAATGAGCAGTTCTTC
J: TRBJ2-1
V: TRBV7-9
D: .
size: .

CDR3: CASSPGQGENQPQHF
DNA: TGTGCCAGCTCACCGGGACAGGGGGAAAATCAGCCCCAGCATTTT
J: TRBJ1-5
V: TRBV18
D: TRBD1
size: .

CDR3: CASRIDRGPIYEQYF
DNA: TGCGCCAGCAGGATCGACAGGGGCCCAATCTACGAGCAGTACTTC
J: TRBJ2-7
V: TRBV5-1
D: TRBD1
size: .

CDR3: CASSLLRFPGSEQYF
DNA: TGTGCCAGCAGCCTACTGCGATTCCCCGGGTCCGAGCAGTACTTC
J: TRBJ2-7
V: TRBV11-2
D: .
size: few

CDR3: CSATTSGGAEDTQYF
DNA: TGCAGTGCTACCACTAGCGGGGGGGCCGAAGATACGCAGTATTTT
J: TRBJ2-3
V: TRBV20-1
D: TRBD2
size: many

CDR3: CASSLSQGPYEQYF
DNA: TGTGCCAGCAGTTTAAGCCAGGGACCCTACGAGCAGTACTTC
J: TRBJ2-7
V: TRBV28
D: .
size: many

CDR3: CASSLTGELFF
DNA: TGTGCCAGCAGCTTAACCGGGGAGCTGTTTTTT
J: TRBJ2-2
V: TRBV7-9
D: .
size: few

CDR3: CASRSYGTTNTGELFF
DNA: TGTGCCAGCAGATCCTACGGGACGACGAACACCGGGGAGCTGTTTTTT
J: TRBJ2-2
V: TRBV7-2
D: .
size: .

CDR3: CASSLGEGSTEAFF
DNA: TGTGCCAGCAGCTTGGGGGAAGGCAGCACTGAAGCTTTCTTT
J: TRBJ1-1
V: TRBV7-6
D: .
size: few

CDR3: CASSRGQGGYEFF
DNA: TGTGCCAGCAGCCGAGGACAGGGGGGGTACGAGTTCTTC
J: TRBJ2-1
V: TRBV6-5
D: TRBD1
size: many

CDR3: CASSIQDPQPQHF
DNA: TGTGCCAGTAGTATACAGGACCCTCAGCCCCAGCATTTT
J: TRBJ1-5
V: TRBV19
D: .
size: many

CDR3: CSAQSNRRLSSYEQYF
DNA: TGCAGTGCCCAGAGCAACCGCAGATTAAGCTCCTACGAGCAGTACTTC
J: TRBJ2-7
V: TRBV20-1
D: .
size: .

CDR3: CASSLDLGSRYTF
DNA: TGTGCCAGCAGCTTAGATCTCGGCTCGAGATACACCTTC
J: TRBJ1-2
V: TRBV11-2
D: .
size: many

CDR3: CATSRAGRLAGAYEQYF
DNA: TGTGCCACCAGCAGAGCGGGAAGACTAGCGGGAGCCTACGAGCAGTACTTC
J: TRBJ2-7
V: TRBV15
D: TRBD2
size: .

CDR3: CASSLANWVAGAYNEQFF
DNA: TGTGCCAGCAGTTTAGCAAACTGGGTAGCGGGAGCGTACAATGAGCAGTTCTTC
J: TRBJ2-1
V: TRBV12-3/TRBV12-4
D: TRBD2
size: many

CDR3: CSGSTGNTEAFF
DNA: TGCAGTGGCTCGACAGGGAACACTGAAGCTTTCTTT
J: TRBJ1-1
V: TRBV20-1
D: .
size: many

CDR3: CSVDLGDYQFF
DNA: TGCAGCGTTGATCTGGGGGACTACCAGTTCTTC
J: TRBJ2-1
V: TRBV29-1
D: TRBD2
size: .

CDR3: CAISDAPGNEQFF
DNA: TGTGCCATCAGTGATGCCCCGGGAAATGAGCAGTTCTTC
J: TRBJ2-1
V: TRBV10-3
D: .
size: few

CDR3: CASASGPTDTQYF
DNA: TGTGCCAGCGCGTCGGGACCTACAGATACGCAGTATTTT
J: TRBJ2-3
V: TRBV18
D: .
size: many

CDR3: CASSLVVRGGYTF
DNA: TGTGCCAGCAGCTTAGTAGTCCGCGGAGGCTACACCTTC
J: TRBJ1-2
V: TRBV7-2
D: .
size: many

CDR3: CASSLVAAGGPYNEQFF
DNA: TGTGCCAGCAGCTTAGTCGCCGCGGGAGGGCCCTACAATGAGCAGTTCTTC
J: TRBJ2-1
V: TRBV7-6
D: TRBD2
size: .